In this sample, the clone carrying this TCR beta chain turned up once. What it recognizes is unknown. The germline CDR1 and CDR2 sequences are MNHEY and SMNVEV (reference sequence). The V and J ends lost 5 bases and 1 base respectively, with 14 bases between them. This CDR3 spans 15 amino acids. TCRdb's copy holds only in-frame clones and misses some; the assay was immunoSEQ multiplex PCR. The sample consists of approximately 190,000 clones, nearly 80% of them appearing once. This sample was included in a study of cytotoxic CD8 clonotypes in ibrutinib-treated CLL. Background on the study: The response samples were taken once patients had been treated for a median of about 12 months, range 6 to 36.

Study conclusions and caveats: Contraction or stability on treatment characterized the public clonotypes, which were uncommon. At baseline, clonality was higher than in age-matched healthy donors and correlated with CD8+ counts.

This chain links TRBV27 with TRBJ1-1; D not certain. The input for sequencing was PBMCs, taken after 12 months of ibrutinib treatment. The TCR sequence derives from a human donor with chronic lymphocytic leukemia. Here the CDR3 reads CASSLWAARNTEAFF. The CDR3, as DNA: TGTGCCAGCAGTCTTTGGGCCGCGAGGAACACTGAAGCTTTCTTT.